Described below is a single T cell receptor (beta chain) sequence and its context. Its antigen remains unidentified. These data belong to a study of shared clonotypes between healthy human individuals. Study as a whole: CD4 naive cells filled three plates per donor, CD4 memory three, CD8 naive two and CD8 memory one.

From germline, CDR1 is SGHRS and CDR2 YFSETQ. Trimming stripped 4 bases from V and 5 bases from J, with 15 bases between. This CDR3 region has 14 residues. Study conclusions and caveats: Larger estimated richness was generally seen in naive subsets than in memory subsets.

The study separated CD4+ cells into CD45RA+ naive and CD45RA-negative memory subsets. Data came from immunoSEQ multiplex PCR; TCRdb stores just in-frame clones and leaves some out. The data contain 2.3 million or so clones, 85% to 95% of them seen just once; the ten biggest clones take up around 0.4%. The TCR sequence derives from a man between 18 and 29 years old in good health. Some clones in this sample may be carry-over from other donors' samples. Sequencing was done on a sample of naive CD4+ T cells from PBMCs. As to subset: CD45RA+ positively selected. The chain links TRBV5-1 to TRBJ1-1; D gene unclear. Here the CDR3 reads CASSLREGLTEAFF. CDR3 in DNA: TGCGCCAGCAGCCTGCGTGAGGGTTTGACTGAAGCTTTCTTT.